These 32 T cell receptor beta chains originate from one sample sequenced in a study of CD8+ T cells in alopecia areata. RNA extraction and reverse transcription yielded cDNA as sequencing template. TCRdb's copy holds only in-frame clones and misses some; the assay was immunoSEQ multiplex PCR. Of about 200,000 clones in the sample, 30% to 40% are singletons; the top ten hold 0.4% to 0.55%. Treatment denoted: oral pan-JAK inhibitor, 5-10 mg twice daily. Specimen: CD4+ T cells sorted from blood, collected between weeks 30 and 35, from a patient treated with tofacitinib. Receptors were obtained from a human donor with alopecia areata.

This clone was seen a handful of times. CDR3 protein: CAWAANTEAFF. DNA of the CDR3: TGTGCCTGGGCGGCGAACACTGAAGCTTTCTTT. The chain combines TRBV30 with TRBJ1-1; D ambiguous. V was clipped by 5 bases and J by 1 base, with 5 bases between them. CDR3 size: 11 residues. The V gene's germline CDR1 is GTSNPN and CDR2 SVGIG (reference sequence). The full variable domain, in which reference TRBV30 and TRBJ1-1 provide the parts outside the CDR3, is SQTIHQWPATLVQPVGSPLSLECTVEGTSNPNLYWYRQAAGRGLQLLFYSVGIGQISSEVPQNLSASRPQDRQFILSSKKLLLSDSGFYLCAWAANTEAFFGQGTRLTVV.

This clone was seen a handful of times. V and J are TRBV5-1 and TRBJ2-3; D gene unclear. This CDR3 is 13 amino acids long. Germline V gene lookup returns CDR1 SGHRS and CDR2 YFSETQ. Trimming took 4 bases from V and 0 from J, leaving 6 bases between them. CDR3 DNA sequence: TGCGCCAGCAGCGTCCCTAGCACAGATACGCAGTATTTT. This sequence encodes CASSVPSTDTQYF.

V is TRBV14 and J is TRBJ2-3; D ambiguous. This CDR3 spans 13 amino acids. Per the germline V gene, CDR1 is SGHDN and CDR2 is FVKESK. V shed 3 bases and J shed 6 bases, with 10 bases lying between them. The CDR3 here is CASSQDPRDTQYF. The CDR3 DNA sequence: TGTGCCAGCAGCCAGGATCCGAGGGATACGCAGTATTTT.

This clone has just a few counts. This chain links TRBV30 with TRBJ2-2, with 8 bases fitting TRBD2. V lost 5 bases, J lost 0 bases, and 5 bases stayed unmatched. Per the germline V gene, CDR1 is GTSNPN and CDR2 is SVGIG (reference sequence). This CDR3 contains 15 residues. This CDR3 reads CAWGRGLANTGELFF. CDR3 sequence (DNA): TGTGCCTGGGGCCGGGGACTAGCGAACACCGGGGAGCTGTTTTTT.

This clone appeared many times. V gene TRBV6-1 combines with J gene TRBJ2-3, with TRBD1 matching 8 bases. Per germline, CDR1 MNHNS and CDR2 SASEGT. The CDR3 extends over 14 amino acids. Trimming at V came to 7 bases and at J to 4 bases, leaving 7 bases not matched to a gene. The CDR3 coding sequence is TGTGCCAGCAACTTCCGGACAGGGCCAGATACGCAGTATTTT. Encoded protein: CASNFRTGPDTQYF.

CDR3 loop: CASSVKGSGNTIYF. The CDR3 DNA reads as TGTGCCAGCAGCGTAAAGGGAAGTGGAAACACCATATATTTT. The V call is TRBV9, the J call TRBJ1-3; D is undetermined. Looked up from germline, CDR1 is SGDLS and CDR2 is YYNGEE. V dropped 1 base and J dropped 3 bases, with 8 bases sitting between them. The length of the CDR3 is 14 residues.

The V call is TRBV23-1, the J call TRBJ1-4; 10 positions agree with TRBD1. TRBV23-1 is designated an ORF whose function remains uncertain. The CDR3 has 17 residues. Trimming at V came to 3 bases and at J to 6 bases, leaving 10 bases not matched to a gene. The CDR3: CASSQGRQGADYEKLFF. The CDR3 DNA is TGCGCCAGCAGTCAGGGACGACAGGGGGCGGATTATGAAAAACTGTTTTTT.

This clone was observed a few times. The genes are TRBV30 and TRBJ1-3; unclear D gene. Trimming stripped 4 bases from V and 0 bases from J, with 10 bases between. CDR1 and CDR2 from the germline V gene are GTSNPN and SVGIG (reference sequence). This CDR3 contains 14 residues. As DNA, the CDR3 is TGTGCCTGGATTCCGAGGTCCTCTGGAAACACCATATATTTT. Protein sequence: CAWIPRSSGNTIYF.

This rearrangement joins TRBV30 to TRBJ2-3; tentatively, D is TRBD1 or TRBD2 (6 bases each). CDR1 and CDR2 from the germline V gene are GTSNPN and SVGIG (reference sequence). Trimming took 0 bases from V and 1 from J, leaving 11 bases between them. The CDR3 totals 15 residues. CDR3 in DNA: TGTGCCTGGAGTGTACATCGGGGGCGCACAGATACGCAGTATTTT. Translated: CAWSVHRGRTDTQYF.

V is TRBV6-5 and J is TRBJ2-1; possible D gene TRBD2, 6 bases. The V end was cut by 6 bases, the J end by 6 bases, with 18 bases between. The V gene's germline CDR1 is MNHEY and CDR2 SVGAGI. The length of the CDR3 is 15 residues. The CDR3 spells CASRPGSAGLNEQFF. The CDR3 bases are TGTGCCAGCAGACCCGGGAGTGCGGGGCTCAATGAGCAGTTCTTC.

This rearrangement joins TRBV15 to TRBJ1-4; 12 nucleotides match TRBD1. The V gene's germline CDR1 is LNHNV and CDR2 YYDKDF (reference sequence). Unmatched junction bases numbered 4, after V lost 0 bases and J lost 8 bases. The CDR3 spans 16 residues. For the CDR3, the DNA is TGTGCCACCAGCAGAGATGTTGGGACAGGGGGCGAAAAACTGTTTTTT. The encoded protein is CATSRDVGTGGEKLFF.

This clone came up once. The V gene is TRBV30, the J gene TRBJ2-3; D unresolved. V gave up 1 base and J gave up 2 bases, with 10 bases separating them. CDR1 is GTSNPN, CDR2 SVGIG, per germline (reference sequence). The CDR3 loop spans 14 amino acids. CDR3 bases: TGTGCCTGGAGTGGGCCGGCCCCCACAGATACGCAGTATTTT. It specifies CAWSGPAPTDTQYF.

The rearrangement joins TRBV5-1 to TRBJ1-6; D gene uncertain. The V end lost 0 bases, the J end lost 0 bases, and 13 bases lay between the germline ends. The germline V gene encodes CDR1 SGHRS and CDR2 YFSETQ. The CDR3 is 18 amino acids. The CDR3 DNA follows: TGCGCCAGCAGCTTGGAGGGCCTGCAGAACTCCTATAATTCACCCCTCCACTTT. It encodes CASSLEGLQNSYNSPLHF. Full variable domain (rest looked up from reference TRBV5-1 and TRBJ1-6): KAGVTQTPRYLIKTRGQQVTLSCSPISGHRSVSWYQQTPGQGLQFLFEYFSETQRNKGNFPGRFSGRQFSNSRSEMNVSTLELGDSALYLCASSLEGLQNSYNSPLHFGNGTRLTVT.

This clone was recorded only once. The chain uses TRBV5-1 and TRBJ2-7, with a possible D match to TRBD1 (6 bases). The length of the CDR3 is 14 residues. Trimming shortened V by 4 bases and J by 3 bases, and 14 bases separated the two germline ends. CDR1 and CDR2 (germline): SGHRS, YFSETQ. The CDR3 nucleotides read TGCGCCAGCAGCACGGGGACGGGACACTACGAGCAGTACTTC. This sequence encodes CASSTGTGHYEQYF. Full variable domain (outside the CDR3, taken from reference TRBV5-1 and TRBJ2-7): KAGVTQTPRYLIKTRGQQVTLSCSPISGHRSVSWYQQTPGQGLQFLFEYFSETQRNKGNFPGRFSGRQFSNSRSEMNVSTLELGDSALYLCASSTGTGHYEQYFGPGTRLTVT.

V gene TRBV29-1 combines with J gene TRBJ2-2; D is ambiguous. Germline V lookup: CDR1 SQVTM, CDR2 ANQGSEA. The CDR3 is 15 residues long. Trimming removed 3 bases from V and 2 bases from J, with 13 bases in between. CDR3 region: CSVDRLGRNTGELFF. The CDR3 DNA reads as TGCAGCGTTGACCGACTGGGCCGAAACACCGGGGAGCTGTTTTTT.

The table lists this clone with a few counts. CDR3 loop: CASSQPTSGSSGREQFF. CDR3 coding DNA: TGCGCCAGCAGCCAACCGACTAGCGGGAGCAGTGGTCGTGAGCAGTTCTTC. The chain uses TRBV4-1 and TRBJ2-1, with 12 bases identical to TRBD2. Per germline, CDR1 MGHRA and CDR2 YSYEKL. The CDR3 covers 17 residues. Trimming at V came to 2 bases and at J to 9 bases, leaving 11 bases not matched to a gene.

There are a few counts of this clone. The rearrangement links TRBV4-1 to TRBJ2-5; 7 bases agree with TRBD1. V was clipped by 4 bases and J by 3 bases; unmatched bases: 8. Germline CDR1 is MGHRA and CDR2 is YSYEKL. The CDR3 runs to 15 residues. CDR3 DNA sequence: TGCGCCAGCAGCCTCTTGACAGGGATGGAAGAGACCCAGTACTTC. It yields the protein CASSLLTGMEETQYF.

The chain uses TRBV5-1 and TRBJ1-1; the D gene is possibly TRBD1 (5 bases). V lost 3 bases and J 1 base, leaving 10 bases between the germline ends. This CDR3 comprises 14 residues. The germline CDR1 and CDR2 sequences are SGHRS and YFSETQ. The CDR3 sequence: CASSSRGWNTEAFF. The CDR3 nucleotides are TGCGCCAGCAGCTCGAGGGGTTGGAACACTGAAGCTTTCTTT.

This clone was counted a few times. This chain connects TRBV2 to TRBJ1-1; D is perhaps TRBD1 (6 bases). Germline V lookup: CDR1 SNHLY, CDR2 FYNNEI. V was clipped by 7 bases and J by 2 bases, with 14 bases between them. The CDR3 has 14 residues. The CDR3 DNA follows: TGTGCCAGCAAGGAGGGGGAGAAAAACACTGAAGCTTTCTTT. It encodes CASKEGEKNTEAFF.

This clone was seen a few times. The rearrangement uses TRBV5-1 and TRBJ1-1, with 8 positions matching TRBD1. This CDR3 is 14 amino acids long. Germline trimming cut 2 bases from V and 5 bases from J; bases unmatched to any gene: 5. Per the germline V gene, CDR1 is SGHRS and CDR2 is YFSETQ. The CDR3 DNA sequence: TGCGCCAGCAGCTTCCAGGGGGCTGGTACTGAAGCTTTCTTT. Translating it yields CASSFQGAGTEAFF. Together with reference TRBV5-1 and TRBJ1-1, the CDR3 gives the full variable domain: KAGVTQTPRYLIKTRGQQVTLSCSPISGHRSVSWYQQTPGQGLQFLFEYFSETQRNKGNFPGRFSGRQFSNSRSEMNVSTLELGDSALYLCASSFQGAGTEAFFGQGTRLTVV.

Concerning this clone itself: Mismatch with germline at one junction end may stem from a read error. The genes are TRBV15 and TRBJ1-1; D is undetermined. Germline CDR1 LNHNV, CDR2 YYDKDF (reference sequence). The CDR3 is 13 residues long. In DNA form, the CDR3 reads TGTGCCACCAGCGGAGATCGGGGAAGAGAAGCTTTCTTT. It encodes CATSGDRGREAFF. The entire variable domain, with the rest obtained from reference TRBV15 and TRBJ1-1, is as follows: DAMVIQNPRYQVTQFGKPVTLSCSQTLNHNVMYWYQQKSSQAPKLLFHYYDKDFNNEADTPDNFQSRRPNTSFCFLDIRSPGLGDTAMYLCATSGDRGREAFFGQGTRLTVV.

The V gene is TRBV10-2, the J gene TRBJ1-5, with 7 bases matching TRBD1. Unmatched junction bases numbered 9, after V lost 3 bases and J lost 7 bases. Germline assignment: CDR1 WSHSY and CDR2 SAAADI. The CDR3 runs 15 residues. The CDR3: CASSEVDQGQQPQHF. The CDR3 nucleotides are TGCGCCAGCAGTGAAGTCGACCAGGGACAGCAGCCCCAGCATTTT.

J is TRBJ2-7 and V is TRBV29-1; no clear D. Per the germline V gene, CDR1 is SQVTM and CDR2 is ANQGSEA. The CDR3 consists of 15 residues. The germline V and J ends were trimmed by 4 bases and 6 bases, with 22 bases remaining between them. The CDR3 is CSVVPESLTRSEQYF. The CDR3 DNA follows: TGCAGCGTTGTTCCAGAGTCTTTAACTCGGTCCGAGCAGTACTTC.

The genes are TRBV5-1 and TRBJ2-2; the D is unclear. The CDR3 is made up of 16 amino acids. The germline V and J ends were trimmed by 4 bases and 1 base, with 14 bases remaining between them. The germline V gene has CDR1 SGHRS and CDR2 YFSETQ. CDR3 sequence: CASSERGPWNTGELFF. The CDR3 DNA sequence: TGCGCCAGCAGCGAACGAGGCCCTTGGAACACCGGGGAGCTGTTTTTT.

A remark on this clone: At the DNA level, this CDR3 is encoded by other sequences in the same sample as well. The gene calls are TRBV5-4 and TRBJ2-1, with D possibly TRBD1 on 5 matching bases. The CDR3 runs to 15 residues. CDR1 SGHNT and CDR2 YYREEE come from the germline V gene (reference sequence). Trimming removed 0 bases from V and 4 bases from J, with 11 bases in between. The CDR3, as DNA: TGTGCCAGCAGCTTGGATAGGGGCACTTACAATGAGCAGTTCTTC. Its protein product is CASSLDRGTYNEQFF.

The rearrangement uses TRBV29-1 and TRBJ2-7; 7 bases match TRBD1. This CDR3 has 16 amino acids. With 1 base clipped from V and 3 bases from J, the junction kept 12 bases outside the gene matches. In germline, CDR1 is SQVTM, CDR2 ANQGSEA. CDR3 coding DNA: TGCAGCGTTGAAGCGCCGGACAGGACGCGGAACTACGAGCAGTACTTC. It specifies CSVEAPDRTRNYEQYF.

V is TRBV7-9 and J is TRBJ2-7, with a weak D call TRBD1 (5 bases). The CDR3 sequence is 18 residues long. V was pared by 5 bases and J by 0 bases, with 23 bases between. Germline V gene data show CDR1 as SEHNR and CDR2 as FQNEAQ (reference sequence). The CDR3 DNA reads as TGTGCCAGCAGCATAAGATCCCTACCCGACAGATACTCCTACGAGCAGTACTTC. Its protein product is CASSIRSLPDRYSYEQYF.

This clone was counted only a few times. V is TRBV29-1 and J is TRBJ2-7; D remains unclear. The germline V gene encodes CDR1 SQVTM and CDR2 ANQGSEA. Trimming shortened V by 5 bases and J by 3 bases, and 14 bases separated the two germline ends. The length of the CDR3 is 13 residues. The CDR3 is CSVSGRLGYEQYF. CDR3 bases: TGCAGCGTTTCCGGGCGCTTGGGCTACGAGCAGTACTTC.

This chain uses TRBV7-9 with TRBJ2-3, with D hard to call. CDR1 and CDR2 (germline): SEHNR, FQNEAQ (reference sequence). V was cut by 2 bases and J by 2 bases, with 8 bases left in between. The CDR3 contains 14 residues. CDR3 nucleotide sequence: TGTGCCAGCAGCTTATCCGACCTCACAGATACGCAGTATTTT. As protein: CASSLSDLTDTQYF.

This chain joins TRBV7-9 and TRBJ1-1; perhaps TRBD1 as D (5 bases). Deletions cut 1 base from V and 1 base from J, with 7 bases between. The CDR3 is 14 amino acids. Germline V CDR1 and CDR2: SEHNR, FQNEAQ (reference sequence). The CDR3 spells CASSLGGANTEAFF. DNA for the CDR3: TGTGCCAGCAGCTTAGGTGGGGCGAACACTGAAGCTTTCTTT.

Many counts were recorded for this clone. The DNA of the CDR3 is TGTGCCAGCAGCGAGGGGATTGACTATGGCTACACCTTC. Protein product: CASSEGIDYGYTF. The chain recombines TRBV6-6 with TRBJ1-2; D might be TRBD1 (5 bases). Germline V gives CDR1 MNHNY, CDR2 SVGAGI (reference sequence). This CDR3 spans 13 amino acids. Trimming pared 6 bases from V and 3 bases from J, leaving 11 bases between.

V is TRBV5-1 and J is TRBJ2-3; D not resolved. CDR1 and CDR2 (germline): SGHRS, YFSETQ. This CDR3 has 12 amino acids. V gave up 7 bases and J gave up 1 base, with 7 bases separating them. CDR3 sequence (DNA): TGCGCCAGCCGCTCGGGCACAGATACGCAGTATTTT. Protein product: CASRSGTDTQYF.